This T cell receptor beta chain was captured in a study of identical twins. Broader study findings: Out-of-frame alpha sequences common to twins exhibited a surplus of low generation probability. Conclusions rested on cross-sectional statistics rather than following the same donors. The abundant beta clonotypes from cord blood had fewer insertions, and memory repertoires had none of this.

The CDR3 has 14 amino acids. Per germline, CDR1 LGHDT and CDR2 YNNKEL (reference sequence). The ends were cut back, 2 bases at V and 6 bases at J, with 14 bases in the middle. Everyone who donated was a healthy Caucasian. TCRdb recomputed calls from the 5' RACE reads with MiXCR, one row per CDR3 protein. The table lists more than 350,000 distinct CDR3 sequences, around 9.7% of them singletons. In this sample, this clonotype turned up a few times. Its matching antigen is unknown. Specimen: naive T cells sorted from blood. The rearrangement links TRBV3-1 to TRBJ2-7; D unclear. This TCR was sampled from a woman between 45 and 60 years old in good health. CDR3 sequence (DNA): TGTGCCAGCAGCCAATCGTTAGCTGCTGGCGAGCAGTACGTC. This codes for CASSQSLAAGEQYV.